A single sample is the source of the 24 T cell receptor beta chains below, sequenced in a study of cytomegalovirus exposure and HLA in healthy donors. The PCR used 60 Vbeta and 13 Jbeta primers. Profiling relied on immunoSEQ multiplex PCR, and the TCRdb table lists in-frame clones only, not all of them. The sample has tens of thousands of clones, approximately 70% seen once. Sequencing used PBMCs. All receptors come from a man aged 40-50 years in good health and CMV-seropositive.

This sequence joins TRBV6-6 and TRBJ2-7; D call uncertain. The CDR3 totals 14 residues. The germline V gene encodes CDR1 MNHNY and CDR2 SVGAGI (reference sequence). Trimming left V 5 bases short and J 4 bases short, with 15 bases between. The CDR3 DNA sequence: TGTGCCAGCAGTCCCCGCGGATCGTCATACGAGCAGTACTTC. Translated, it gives CASSPRGSSYEQYF.

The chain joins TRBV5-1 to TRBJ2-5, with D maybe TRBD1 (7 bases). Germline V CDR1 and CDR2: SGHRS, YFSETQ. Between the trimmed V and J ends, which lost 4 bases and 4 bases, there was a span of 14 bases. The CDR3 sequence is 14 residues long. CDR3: CASSPGTAGETQYF. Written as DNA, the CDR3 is TGCGCCAGCAGCCCCGGGACAGCGGGAGAGACCCAGTACTTC.

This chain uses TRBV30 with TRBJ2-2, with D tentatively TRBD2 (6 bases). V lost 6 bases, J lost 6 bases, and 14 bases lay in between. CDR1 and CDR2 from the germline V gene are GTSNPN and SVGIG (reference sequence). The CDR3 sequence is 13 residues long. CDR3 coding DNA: TGTGCCTGCAAAAGGTGGGGGGCCGGGGAGCTGTTTTTT. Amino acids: CACKRWGAGELFF.

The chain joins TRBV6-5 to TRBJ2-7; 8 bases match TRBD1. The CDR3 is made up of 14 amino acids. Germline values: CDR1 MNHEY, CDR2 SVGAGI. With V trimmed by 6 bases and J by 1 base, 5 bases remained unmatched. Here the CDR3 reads CASRTGVQSYEQYF. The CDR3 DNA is TGTGCCAGCAGGACAGGGGTCCAGTCCTACGAGCAGTACTTC.

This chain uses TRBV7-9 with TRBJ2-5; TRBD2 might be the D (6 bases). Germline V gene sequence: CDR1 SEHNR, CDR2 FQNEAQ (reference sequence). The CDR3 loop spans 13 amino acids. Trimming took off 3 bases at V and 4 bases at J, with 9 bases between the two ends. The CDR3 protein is CASSFWRGETQYF. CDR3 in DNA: TGTGCCAGCAGCTTCTGGCGGGGAGAGACCCAGTACTTC.

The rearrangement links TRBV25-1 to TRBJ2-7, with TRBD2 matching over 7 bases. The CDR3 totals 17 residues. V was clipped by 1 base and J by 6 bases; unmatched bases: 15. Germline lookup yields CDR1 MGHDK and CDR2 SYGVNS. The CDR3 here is CASSELRGGIGITEQYF. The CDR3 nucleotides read TGTGCCAGCAGTGAATTACGCGGGGGAATAGGGATCACCGAGCAGTACTTC.

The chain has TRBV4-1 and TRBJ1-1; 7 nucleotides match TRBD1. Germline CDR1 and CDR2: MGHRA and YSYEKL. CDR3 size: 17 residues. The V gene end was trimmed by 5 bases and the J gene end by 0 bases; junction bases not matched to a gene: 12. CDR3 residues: CASSGSRDSSLNTEAFF. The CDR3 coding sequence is TGCGCCAGCAGCGGGTCCCGGGACAGCAGTTTGAACACTGAAGCTTTCTTT.

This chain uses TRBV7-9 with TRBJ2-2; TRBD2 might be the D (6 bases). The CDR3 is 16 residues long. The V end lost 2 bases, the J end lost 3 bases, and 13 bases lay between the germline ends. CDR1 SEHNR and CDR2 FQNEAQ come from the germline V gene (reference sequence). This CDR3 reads CASSLSGTGYTGELFF. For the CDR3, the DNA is TGTGCCAGCAGCTTATCTGGGACTGGGTACACCGGGGAGCTGTTTTTT.

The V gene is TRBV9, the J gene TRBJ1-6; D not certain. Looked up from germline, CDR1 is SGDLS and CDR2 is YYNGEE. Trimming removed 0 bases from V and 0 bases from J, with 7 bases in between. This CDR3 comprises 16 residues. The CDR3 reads CASSVDAHSYNSPLHF. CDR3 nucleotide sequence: TGTGCCAGCAGCGTAGATGCACACTCCTATAATTCACCCCTCCACTTT.

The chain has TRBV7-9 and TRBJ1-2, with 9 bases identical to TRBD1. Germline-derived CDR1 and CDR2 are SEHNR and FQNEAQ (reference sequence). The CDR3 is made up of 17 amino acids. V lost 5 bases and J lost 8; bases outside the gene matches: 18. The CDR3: CASSQFTGQGDVEGYTF. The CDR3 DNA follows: TGTGCCAGCAGCCAATTTACGGGACAGGGCGATGTAGAAGGCTACACCTTC.

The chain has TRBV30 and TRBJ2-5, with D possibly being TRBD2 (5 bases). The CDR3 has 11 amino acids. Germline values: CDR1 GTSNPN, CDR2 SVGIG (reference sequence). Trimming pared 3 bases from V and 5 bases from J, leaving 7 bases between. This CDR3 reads CAWSRGETQYF. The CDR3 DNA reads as TGTGCCTGGAGCAGAGGGGAGACCCAGTACTTC. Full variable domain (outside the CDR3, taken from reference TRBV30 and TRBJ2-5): SQTIHQWPATLVQPVGSPLSLECTVEGTSNPNLYWYRQAAGRGLQLLFYSVGIGQISSEVPQNLSASRPQDRQFILSSKKLLLSDSGFYLCAWSRGETQYFGPGTRLLVL.

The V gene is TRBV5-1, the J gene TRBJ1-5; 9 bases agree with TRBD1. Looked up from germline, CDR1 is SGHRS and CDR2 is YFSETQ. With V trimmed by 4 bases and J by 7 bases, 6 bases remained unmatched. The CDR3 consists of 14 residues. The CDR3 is CASSPQGAGQPQHF. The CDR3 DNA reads TGCGCCAGCAGCCCACAGGGGGCAGGACAGCCCCAGCATTTT.

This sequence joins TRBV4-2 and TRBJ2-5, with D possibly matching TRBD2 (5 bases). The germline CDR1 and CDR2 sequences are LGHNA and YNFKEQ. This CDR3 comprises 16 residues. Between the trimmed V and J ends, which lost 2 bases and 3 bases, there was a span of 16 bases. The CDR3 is CASSQSVGVVKETQYF. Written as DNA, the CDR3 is TGTGCCAGCAGCCAATCTGTCGGGGTTGTCAAAGAGACCCAGTACTTC.

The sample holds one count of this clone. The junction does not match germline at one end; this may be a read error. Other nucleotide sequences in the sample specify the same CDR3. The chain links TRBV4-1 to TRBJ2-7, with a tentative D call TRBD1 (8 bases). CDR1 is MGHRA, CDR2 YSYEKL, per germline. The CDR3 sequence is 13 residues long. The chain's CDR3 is CASSQTGEGEQYF. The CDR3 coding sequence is TGCGCGAGCAGCCAGACAGGGGAGGGGGAGCAGTACTTC.

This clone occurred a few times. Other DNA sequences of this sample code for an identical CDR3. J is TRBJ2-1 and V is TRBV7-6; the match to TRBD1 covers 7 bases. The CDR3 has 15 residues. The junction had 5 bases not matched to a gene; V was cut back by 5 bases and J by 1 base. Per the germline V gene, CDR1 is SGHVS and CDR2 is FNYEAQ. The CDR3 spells CASSETGRSYNEQFF. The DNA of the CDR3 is TGTGCCAGCAGCGAGACAGGGAGATCCTACAATGAGCAGTTCTTC. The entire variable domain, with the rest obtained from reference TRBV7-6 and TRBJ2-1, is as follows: GAGVSQSPRYKVTKRGQDVALRCDPISGHVSLYWYRQALGQGPEFLTYFNYEAQQDKSGLPNDRFSAERPEGSISTLTIQRTEQRDSAMYRCASSETGRSYNEQFFGPGTRLTVL.

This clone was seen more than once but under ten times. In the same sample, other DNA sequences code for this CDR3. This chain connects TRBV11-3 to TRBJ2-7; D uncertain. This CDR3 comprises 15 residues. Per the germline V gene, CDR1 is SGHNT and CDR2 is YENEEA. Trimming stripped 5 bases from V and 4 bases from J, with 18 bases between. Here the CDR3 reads CASSHKQKAAYEQYF. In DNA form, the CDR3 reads TGTGCCAGCAGCCACAAGCAGAAGGCGGCATACGAGCAGTACTTC.

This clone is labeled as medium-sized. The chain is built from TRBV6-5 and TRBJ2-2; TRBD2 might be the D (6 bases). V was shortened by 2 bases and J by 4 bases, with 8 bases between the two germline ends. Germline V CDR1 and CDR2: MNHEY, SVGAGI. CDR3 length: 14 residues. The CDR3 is CASSYGGTTGELFF. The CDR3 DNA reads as TGTGCCAGCAGTTACGGGGGGACCACCGGGGAGCTGTTTTTT.

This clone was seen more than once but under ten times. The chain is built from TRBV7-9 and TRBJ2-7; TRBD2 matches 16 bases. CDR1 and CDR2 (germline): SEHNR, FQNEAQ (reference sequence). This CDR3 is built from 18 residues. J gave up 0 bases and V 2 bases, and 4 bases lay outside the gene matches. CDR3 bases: TGTGCCAGCAGCTTATGGGGACTAGCGGGGGGGAGCTCCTACGAGCAGTACTTC. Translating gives CASSLWGLAGGSSYEQYF.

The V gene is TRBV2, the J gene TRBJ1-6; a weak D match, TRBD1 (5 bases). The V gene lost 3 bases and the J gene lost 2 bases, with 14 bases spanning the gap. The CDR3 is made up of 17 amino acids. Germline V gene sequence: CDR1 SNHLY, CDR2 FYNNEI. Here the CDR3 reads CASSENPGVPYNSPLHF. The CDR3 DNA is TGTGCCAGCAGTGAGAATCCGGGGGTTCCCTATAATTCACCCCTCCACTTT.

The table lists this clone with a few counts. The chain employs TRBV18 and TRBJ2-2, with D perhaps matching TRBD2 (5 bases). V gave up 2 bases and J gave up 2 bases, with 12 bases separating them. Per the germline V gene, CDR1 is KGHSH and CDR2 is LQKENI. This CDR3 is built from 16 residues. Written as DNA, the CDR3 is TGTGCCAGCTCACCATTTAACGGGGAAAACACCGGGGAGCTGTTTTTT. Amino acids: CASSPFNGENTGELFF. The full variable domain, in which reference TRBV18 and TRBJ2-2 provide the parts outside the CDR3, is NAGVMQNPRHLVRRRGQEARLRCSPMKGHSHVYWYRQLPEEGLKFMVYLQKENIIDESGMPKERFSAEFPKEGPSILRIQQVVRGDSAAYFCASSPFNGENTGELFFGEGSRLTVL.

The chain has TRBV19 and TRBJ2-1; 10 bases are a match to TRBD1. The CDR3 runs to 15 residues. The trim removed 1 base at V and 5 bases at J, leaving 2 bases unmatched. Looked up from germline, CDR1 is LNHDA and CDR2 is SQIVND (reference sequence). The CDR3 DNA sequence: TGTGCCAGTAGTATAGGGACAGGGGGAGACAATGAGCAGTTCTTC. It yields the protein CASSIGTGGDNEQFF.

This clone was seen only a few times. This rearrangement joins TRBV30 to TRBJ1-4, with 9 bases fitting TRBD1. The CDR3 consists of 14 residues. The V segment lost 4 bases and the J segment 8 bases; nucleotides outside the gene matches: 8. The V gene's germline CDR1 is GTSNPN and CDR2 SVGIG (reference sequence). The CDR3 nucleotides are TGTGCCTGGAAACCGGGACAGGGAGCCGAAAAACTGTTTTTT. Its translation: CAWKPGQGAEKLFF.

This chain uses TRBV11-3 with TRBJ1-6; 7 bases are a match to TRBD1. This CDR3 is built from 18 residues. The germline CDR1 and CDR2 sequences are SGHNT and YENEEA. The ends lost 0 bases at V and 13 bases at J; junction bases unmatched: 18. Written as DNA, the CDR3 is TGTGCCAGCAGCTTAGAAGGAAAGTGGGGACAGACTCCTACCCCCCTCCACTTT. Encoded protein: CASSLEGKWGQTPTPLHF.

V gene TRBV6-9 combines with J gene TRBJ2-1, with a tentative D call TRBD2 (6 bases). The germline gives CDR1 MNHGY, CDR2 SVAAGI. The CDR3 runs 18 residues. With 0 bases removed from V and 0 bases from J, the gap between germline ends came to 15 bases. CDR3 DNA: TGTGCCAGCAGTTATTCGTCGGGGGACGGGAGCTCCTACAATGAGCAGTTCTTC. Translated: CASSYSSGDGSSYNEQFF.